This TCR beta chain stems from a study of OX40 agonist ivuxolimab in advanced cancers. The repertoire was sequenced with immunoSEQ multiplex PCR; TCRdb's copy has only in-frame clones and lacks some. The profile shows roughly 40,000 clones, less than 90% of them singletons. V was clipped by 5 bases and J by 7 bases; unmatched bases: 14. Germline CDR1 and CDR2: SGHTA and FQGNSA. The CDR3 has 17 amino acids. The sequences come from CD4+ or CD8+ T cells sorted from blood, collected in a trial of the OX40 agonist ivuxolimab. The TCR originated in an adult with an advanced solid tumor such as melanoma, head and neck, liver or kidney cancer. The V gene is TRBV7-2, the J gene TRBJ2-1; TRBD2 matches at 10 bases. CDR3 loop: CASSHSVTSGKGNEQFF. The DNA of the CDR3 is TGTGCCAGCAGCCATTCCGTAACTAGCGGGAAGGGGAATGAGCAGTTCTTC.